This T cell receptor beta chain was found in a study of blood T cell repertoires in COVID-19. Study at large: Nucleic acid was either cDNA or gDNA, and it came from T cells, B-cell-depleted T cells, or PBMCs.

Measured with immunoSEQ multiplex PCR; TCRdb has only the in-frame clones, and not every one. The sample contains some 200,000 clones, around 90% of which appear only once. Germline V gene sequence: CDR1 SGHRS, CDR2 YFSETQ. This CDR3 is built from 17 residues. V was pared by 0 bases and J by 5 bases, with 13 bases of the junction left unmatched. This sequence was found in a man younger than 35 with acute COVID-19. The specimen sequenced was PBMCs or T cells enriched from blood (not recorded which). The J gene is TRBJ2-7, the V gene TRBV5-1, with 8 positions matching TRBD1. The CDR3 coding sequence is TGCGCCAGCAGCTTGGCGAAAGCCGGGACAGGTTGGGACGAGCAGTACTTC. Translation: CASSLAKAGTGWDEQYF.